One sample yielded the 3 T cell receptor beta chains listed below, sequenced in a study of OX40 agonist ivuxolimab in advanced cancers. The library relied on the immunoSEQ multiplex PCR assay. TCRdb took over this immuneACCESS table, retaining in-frame rearrangements with V and J assigned. Such tables are incomplete; in checked studies, under half of the missing clones stem from an unresolved V gene, and the remainder is unexplained. This sample has approximately 87,000 clones in its table, and more than 90% of those were observed once. The ten largest clonotypes hold about 3.6% of the sample. The source was CD4+ or CD8+ T cells sorted from blood, collected in a trial of the OX40 agonist ivuxolimab. These receptors were obtained from an adult with an advanced solid tumor such as melanoma, head and neck, liver or kidney cancer.

The chain has TRBV7-9 and TRBJ1-4; the D is unclear. V was cut by 5 bases and J by 6 bases, with 16 bases left in between. CDR3 size: 15 residues. Per germline, CDR1 SEHNR and CDR2 FQNEAQ (reference sequence). In nucleotides, the CDR3 is TGTGCCAGCAGCGCCCCAACAGCGAGCTATGAAAAACTGTTTTTT. This codes for CASSAPTASYEKLFF.

J is TRBJ1-1 and V is TRBV7-2; TRBD1 matches at 9 bases. The CDR3 is 17 amino acids. Germline CDR1 and CDR2: SGHTA and FQGNSA. The V gene end was trimmed by 2 bases and the J gene end by 5 bases; junction bases not matched to a gene: 12. The CDR3 sequence is CASSLQPTGGAWTEAFF. The CDR3 DNA sequence: TGTGCCAGCAGCTTACAGCCTACAGGGGGCGCATGGACTGAAGCTTTCTTT.

The chain is built from TRBV9 and TRBJ2-1, with D unclear. Germline values: CDR1 SGDLS, CDR2 YYNGEE. V was cut by 4 bases and J by 8 bases, with 13 bases left in between. The CDR3 has 13 amino acids. The CDR3 loop reads CASSRSPKDEQFF. CDR3 DNA: TGTGCCAGCAGCCGTTCCCCGAAGGATGAGCAGTTCTTC. The full variable domain, with the rest looked up from reference TRBV9 and TRBJ2-1, is DSGVTQTPKHLITATGQRVTLRCSPRSGDLSVYWYQQSLDQGLQFLIQYYNGEERAKGNILERFSAQQFPDLHSELNLSSLELGDSALYFCASSRSPKDEQFFGPGTRLTVL.